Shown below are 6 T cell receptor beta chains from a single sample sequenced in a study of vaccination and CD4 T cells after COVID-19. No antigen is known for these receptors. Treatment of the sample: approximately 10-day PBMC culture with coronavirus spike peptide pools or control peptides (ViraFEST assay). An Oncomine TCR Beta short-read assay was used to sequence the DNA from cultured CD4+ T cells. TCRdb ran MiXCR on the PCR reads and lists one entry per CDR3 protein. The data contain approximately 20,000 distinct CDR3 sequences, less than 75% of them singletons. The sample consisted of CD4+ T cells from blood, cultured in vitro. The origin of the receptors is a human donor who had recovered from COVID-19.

CDR3 amino acids: CASSLGLGRLGDTQYF. The CDR3 region has the DNA TGTGCCAGCAGCTTAGGGCTAGGGAGGTTGGGAGATACGCAGTATTTT. This chain links TRBV7-9 with TRBJ2-3, with a tentative D call TRBD2 (6 bases). CDR1 SEHNR and CDR2 FQNEAQ come from the germline V gene (reference sequence). Trimming left V 1 base short and J 5 bases short, with 16 bases between. The CDR3 totals 16 residues.

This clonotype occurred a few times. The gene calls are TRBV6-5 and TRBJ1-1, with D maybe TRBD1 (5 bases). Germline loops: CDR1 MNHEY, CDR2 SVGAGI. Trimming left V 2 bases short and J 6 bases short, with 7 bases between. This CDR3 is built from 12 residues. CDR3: CASSYRGAEAFF. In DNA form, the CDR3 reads TGTGCCAGCAGTTACCGGGGGGCTGAAGCTTTCTTT.

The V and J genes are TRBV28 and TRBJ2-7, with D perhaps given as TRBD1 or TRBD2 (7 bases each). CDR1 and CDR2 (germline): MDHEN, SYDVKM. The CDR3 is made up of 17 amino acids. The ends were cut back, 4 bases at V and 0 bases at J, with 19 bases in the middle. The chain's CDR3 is CASSSPARGGSSYEQYF. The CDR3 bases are TGTGCCAGCAGTTCCCCGGCCAGGGGGGGAAGCTCCTACGAGCAGTACTTC.

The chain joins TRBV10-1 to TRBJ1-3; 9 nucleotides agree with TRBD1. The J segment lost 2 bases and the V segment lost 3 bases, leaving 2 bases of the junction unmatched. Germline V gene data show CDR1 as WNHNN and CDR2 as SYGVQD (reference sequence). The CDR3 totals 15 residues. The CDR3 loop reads CASSERQGAGNTIYF. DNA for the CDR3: TGCGCCAGCAGTGAAAGACAGGGGGCTGGAAACACCATATATTTT.

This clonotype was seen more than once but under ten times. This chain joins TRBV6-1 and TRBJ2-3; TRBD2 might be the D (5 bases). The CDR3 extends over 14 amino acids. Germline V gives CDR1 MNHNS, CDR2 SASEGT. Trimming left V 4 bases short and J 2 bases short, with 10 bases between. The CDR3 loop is CASSVDGITDTQYF. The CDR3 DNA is TGTGCCAGCAGTGTAGACGGGATCACAGATACGCAGTATTTT.

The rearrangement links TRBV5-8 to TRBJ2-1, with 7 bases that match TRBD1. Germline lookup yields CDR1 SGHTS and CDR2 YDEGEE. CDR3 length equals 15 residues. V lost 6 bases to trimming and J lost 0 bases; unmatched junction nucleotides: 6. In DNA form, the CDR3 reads TGTGCCAGCACTCGACAGGGTTACTCCTACAATGAGCAGTTCTTC. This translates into CASTRQGYSYNEQFF. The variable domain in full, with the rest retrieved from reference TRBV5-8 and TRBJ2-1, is EAGVTQSPTHLIKTRGQQATLRCSPISGHTSVYWYQQALGLGLQFLLWYDEGEERNRGNFPPRFSGRQFPNYSSELNVNALELEDSALYLCASTRQGYSYNEQFFGPGTRLTVL.